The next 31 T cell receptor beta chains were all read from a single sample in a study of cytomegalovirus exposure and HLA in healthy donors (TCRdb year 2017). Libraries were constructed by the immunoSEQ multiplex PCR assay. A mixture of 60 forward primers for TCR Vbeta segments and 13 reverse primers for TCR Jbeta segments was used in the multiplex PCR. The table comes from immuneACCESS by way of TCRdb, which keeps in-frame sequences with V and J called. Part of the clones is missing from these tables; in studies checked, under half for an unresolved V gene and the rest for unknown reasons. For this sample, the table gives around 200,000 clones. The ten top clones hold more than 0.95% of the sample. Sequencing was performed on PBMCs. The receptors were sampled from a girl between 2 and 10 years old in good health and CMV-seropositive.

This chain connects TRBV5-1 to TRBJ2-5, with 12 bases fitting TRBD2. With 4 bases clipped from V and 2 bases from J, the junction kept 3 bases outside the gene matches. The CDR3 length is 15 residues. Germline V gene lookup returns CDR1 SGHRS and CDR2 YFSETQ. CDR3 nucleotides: TGCGCCAGCAGCCATGGACTAGCGGGACAAGAGACCCAGTACTTC. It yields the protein CASSHGLAGQETQYF.

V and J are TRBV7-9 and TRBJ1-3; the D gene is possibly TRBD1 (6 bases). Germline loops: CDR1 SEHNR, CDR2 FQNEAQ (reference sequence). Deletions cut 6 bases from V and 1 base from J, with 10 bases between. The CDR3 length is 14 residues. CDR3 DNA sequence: TGTGCCAGCAGTTTACAGGGTTCTGGAAACACCATATATTTT. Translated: CASSLQGSGNTIYF.

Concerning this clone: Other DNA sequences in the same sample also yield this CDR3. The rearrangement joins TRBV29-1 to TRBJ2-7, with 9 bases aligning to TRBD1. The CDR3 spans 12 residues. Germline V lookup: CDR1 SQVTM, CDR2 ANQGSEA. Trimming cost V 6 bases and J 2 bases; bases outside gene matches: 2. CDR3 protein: CSVGQGAYEQYF. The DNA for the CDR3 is TGCAGCGTGGGACAGGGTGCCTACGAGCAGTACTTC.

The CDR3 sequence: CASSKKRLVDEQFF. CDR3 coding DNA: TGTGCCAGCAGCAAAAAGAGACTAGTCGATGAGCAGTTCTTC. The genes are TRBV27 and TRBJ2-1; D is perhaps TRBD2 (6 bases). Trimming cost V 6 bases and J 8 bases, with 17 bases left between them. CDR1 and CDR2 (germline): MNHEY, SMNVEV (reference sequence). The length of the CDR3 is 14 residues.

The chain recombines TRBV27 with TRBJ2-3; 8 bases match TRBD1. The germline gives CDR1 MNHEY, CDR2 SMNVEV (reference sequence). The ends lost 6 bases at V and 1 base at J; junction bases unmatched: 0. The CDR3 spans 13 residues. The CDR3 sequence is CASRDRGTDTQYF. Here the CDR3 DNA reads TGTGCCAGCAGGGACAGGGGCACAGATACGCAGTATTTT.

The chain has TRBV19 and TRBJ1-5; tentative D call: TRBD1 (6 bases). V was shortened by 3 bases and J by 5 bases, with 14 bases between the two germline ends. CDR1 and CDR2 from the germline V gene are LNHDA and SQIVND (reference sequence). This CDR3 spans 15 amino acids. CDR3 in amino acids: CASSIVDRRDQPQHF. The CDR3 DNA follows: TGTGCCAGTAGTATTGTCGACAGGCGCGATCAGCCCCAGCATTTT.

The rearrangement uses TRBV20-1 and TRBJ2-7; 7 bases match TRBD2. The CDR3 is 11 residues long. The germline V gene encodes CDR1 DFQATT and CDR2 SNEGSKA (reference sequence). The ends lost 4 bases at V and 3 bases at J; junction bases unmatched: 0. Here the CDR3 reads CSATGGYEQYF. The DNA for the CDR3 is TGCAGTGCTACGGGAGGCTACGAGCAGTACTTC.

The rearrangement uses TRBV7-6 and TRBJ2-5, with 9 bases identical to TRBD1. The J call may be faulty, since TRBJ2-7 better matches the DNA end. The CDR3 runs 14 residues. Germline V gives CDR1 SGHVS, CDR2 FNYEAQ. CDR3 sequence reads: CASSFGTGLYEQYF. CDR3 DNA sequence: TGTGCCAGCAGCTTCGGGACAGGGTTGTACGAGCAGTACTTC.

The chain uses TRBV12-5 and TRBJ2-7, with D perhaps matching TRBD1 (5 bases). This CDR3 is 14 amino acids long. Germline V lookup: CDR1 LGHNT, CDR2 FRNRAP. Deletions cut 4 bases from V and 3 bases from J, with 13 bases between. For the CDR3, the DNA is TGTGCTAGTGGTTCGATACAGGAAATCTACGAGCAGTACTTC. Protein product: CASGSIQEIYEQYF.

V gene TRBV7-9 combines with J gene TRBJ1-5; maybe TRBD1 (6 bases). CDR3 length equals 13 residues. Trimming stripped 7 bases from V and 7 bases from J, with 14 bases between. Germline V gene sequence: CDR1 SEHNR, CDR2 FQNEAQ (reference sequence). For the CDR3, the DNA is TGTGCCAGCACCCTAGGGGGTGGGCAGCCCCAGCATTTT. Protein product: CASTLGGGQPQHF.

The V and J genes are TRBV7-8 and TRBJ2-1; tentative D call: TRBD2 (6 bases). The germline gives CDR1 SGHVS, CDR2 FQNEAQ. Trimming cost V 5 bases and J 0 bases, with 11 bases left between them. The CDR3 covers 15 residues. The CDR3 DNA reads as TGTGCCAGCAGCCCGCGGGGAAGCTCCTACAATGAGCAGTTCTTC. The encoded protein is CASSPRGSSYNEQFF.

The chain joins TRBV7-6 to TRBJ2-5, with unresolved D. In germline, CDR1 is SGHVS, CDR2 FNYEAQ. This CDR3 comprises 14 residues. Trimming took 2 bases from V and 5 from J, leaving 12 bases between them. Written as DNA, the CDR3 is TGTGCCAGCAGCTTAAGGTGGGCCGGTGAGACCCAGTACTTC. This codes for CASSLRWAGETQYF.

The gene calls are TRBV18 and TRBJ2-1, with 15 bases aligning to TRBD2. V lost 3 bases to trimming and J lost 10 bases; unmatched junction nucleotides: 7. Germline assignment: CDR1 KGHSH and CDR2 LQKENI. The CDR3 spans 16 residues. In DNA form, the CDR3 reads TGTGCCAGCTCACCGCTCGCCGGGACTAGCGGGAGGGAGCAGTTCTTC. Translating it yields CASSPLAGTSGREQFF.

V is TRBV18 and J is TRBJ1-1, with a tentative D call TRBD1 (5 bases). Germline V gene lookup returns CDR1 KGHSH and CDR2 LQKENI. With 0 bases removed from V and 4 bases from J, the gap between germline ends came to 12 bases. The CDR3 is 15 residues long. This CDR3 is CASSPPGGTGTEAFF. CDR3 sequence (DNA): TGTGCCAGCTCACCACCGGGGGGTACGGGCACTGAAGCTTTCTTT.

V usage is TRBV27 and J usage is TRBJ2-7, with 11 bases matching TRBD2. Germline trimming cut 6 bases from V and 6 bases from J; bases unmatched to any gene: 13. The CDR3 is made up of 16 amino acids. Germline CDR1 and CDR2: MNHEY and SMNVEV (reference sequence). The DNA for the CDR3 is TGTGCCAGCAGGGGGTTCGGTTTAGCGGGAGGGAGCGAGCAGTACTTC. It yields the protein CASRGFGLAGGSEQYF.

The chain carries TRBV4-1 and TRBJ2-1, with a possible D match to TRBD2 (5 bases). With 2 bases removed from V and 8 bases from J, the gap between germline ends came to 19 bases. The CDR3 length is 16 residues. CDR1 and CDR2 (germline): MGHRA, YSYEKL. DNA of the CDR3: TGCGCCAGCAGCCAACCACTAGTCCGGGGAGTGGATGAGCAGTTCTTC. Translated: CASSQPLVRGVDEQFF.

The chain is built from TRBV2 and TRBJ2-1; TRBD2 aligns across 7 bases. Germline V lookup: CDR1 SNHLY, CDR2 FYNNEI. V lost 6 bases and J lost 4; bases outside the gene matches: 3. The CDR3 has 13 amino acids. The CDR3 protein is CASSRGGYNEQFF. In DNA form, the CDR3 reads TGTGCCAGCAGCCGGGGAGGGTACAATGAGCAGTTCTTC. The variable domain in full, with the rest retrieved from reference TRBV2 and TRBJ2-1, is EPEVTQTPSHQVTQMGQEVILRCVPISNHLYFYWYRQILGQKVEFLVSFYNNEISEKSEIFDDQFSVERPDGSNFTLKIRSTKLEDSAMYFCASSRGGYNEQFFGPGTRLTVL.

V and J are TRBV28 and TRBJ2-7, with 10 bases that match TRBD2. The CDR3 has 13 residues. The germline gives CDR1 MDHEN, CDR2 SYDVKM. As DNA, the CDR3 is TGTGCAAGCGGGGGGGACTTCGCCTACGAGCAGTACTTC. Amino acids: CASGGDFAYEQYF.

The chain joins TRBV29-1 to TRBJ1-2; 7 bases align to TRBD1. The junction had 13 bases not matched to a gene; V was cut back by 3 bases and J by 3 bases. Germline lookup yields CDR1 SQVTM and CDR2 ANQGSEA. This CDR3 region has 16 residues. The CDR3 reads CSVDSKGTESDYGYTF. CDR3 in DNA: TGCAGCGTTGACTCAAAAGGGACAGAGTCGGACTATGGCTACACCTTC. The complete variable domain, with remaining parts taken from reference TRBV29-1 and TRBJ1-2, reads SAVISQKPSRDICQRGTSLTIQCQVDSQVTMMFWYRQQPGQSLTLIATANQGSEATYESGFVIDKFPISRPNLTFSTLTVSNMSPEDSSIYLCSVDSKGTESDYGYTFGSGTRLTVV.

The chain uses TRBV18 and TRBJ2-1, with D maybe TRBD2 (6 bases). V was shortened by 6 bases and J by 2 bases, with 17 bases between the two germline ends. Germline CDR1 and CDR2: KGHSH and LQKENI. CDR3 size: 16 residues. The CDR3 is CASSRAVGGTYNEQFF. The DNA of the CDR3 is TGTGCCAGCTCGAGAGCGGTGGGAGGAACCTACAATGAGCAGTTCTTC.

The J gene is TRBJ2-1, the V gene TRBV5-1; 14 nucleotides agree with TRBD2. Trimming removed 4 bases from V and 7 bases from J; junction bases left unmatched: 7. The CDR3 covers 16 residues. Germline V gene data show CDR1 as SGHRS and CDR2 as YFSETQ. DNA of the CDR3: TGCGCCAGCAGCACGACCGGACTAGCGGGAGGTAATGAGCAGTTCTTC. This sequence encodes CASSTTGLAGGNEQFF.

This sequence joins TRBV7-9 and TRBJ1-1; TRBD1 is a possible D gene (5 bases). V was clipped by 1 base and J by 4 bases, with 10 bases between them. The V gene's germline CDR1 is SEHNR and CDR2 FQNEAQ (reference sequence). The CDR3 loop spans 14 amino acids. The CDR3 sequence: CASSLVGAFTEAFF. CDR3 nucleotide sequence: TGTGCCAGCAGCTTAGTAGGGGCGTTCACTGAAGCTTTCTTT. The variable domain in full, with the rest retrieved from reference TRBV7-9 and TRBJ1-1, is DTGVSQNPRHKITKRGQNVTFRCDPISEHNRLYWYRQTLGQGPEFLTYFQNEAQLEKSRLLSDRFSAERPKGSFSTLEIQRTEQGDSAMYLCASSLVGAFTEAFFGQGTRLTVV.

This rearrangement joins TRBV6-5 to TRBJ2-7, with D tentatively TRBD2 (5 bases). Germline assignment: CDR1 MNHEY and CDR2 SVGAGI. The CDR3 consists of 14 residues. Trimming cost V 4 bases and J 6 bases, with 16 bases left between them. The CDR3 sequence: CASSSTRSLREQYF. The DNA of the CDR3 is TGTGCCAGCAGTTCTACTAGATCTCTACGCGAGCAGTACTTC.

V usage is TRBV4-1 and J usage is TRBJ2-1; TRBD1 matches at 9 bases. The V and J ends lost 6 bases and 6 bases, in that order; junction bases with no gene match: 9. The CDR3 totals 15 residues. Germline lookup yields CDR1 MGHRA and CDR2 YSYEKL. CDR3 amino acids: CASSHDRGARNEQFF. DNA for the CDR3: TGCGCCAGCAGTCACGACAGGGGGGCCCGCAATGAGCAGTTCTTC.

In nucleotides, the CDR3 is TGTGCCAGCAGCCCCTACGAAACAGGGGTGATAGGAAACACCATATATTTT. It translates to CASSPYETGVIGNTIYF. The chain carries TRBV7-8 and TRBJ1-3; 7 nucleotides agree with TRBD1. With V trimmed by 5 bases and J by 4 bases, 14 bases remained unmatched. The germline V gene encodes CDR1 SGHVS and CDR2 FQNEAQ. The CDR3 totals 17 residues.

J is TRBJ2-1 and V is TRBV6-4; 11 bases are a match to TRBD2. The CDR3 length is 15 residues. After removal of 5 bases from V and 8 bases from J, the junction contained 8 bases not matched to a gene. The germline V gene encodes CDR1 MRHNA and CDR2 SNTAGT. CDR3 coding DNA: TGTGCCAGCAGTCTCGGACTAGCGGGTAACTATGAGCAGTTCTTC. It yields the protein CASSLGLAGNYEQFF.

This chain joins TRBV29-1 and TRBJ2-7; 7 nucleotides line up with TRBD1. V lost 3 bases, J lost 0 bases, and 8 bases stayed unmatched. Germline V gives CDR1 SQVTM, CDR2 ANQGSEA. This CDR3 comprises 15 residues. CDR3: CSVEYETGSSYEQYF. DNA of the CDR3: TGCAGCGTTGAGTACGAGACAGGGTCCTCCTACGAGCAGTACTTC.

The CDR3 loop reads CASTQLGNEQFF. As DNA, the CDR3 is TGTGCCAGCACCCAACTAGGGAATGAGCAGTTCTTC. This chain links TRBV6-1 with TRBJ2-1; D may be TRBD2 (5 bases). The CDR3 is 12 amino acids. The V end lost 7 bases, the J end lost 7 bases, and 11 bases lay between the germline ends. Germline V gives CDR1 MNHNS, CDR2 SASEGT.

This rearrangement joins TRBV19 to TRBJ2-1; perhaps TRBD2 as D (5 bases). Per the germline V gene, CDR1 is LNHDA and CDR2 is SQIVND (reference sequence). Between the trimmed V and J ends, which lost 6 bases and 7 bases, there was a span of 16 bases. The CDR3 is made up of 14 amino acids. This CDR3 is CASSLYRRHNEQFF. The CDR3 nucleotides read TGTGCCAGTAGCCTCTACCGGAGGCATAATGAGCAGTTCTTC.

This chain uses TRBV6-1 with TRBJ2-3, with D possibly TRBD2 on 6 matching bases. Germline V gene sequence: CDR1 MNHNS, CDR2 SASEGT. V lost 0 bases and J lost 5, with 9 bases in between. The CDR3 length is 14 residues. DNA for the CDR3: TGTGCCAGCAGTGAAGCGGTGGGAGGAGATACGCAGTATTTT. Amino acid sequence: CASSEAVGGDTQYF.

This CDR3 reads CASSKGKKAGGSSGNTIYF. CDR3 bases: TGTGCCAGCAGCAAAGGGAAAAAGGCAGGTGGGAGCTCTGGAAACACCATATATTTT. This chain links TRBV21-1 with TRBJ1-3. TRBV21-1 is marked as a pseudogene. The CDR3 runs 19 residues.